The T cell receptor (beta chain) described here comes from a study of T cell responses to AZD1222 COVID-19 vaccine. General study results and limits: Among spike-specific TCRs, nearly half reportedly target unmutated variant regions. Only 5 or 6 individuals given AZD1222 were seropositive at baseline.

With 6 bases clipped from V and 2 bases from J, the junction kept 10 bases outside the gene matches. Germline CDR1 is KGHDR and CDR2 is SFDVKD. CDR3 size: 16 residues. Worth noting for this clone: The antigen is not known.

Assay used: immunoSEQ multiplex PCR; TCRdb lists only in-frame clones, some missing. Counted here are about 110,000 clones, approximately 85% occurring once; the ten biggest clones make up roughly 12%. Sequencing used peripheral blood, obtained on day 0 of MenACWY control vaccination. This receptor was identified in an adult in good health. This chain joins TRBV24-1 and TRBJ2-7; 9 nucleotides align to TRBD2. The CDR3 DNA sequence: TGTGCCACCAGTTCCATAACTAGCGGGCGCACCTACGAGCAGTACTTC. Translation gives CATSSITSGRTYEQYF.